The 23 T cell receptor beta chains listed next were all sequenced from one sample in a study of blood T cell repertoires in COVID-19. Sequenced by immunoSEQ multiplex PCR; TCRdb stores in-frame clones only, minus some. The table includes about 300,000 clones, 86% detected once. The sample comprised peripheral blood. The receptors stem from a woman in her fifties or sixties with acute or convalescent COVID-19.

The V call is TRBV6-6, the J call TRBJ1-5, with D uncertain. This CDR3 region has 14 residues. Germline lookup yields CDR1 MNHNY and CDR2 SVGAGI (reference sequence). V was pared by 3 bases and J by 3 bases, with 9 bases between. The CDR3 protein is CASSYLGSNQPQHF. The CDR3, as DNA: TGTGCCAGCAGTTATCTCGGTTCCAATCAGCCCCAGCATTTT.

The chain couples TRBV2 to TRBJ1-2, with D perhaps matching TRBD1 (6 bases). The CDR3 totals 16 residues. Germline V gene lookup returns CDR1 SNHLY and CDR2 FYNNEI. Trimming cost V 5 bases and J 1 base, with 17 bases left between them. CDR3 loop: CASSLEQGRFNYGYTF. In DNA, the CDR3 is TGTGCCAGCAGTCTTGAACAGGGCCGATTTAACTATGGCTACACCTTC.

This clone came up a few times. The gene calls are TRBV19 and TRBJ2-2, with D hard to call. V lost 6 bases to trimming and J lost 4 bases, with 12 bases between them. The CDR3 contains 14 residues. The germline gives CDR1 LNHDA, CDR2 SQIVND (reference sequence). In DNA, the CDR3 is TGTGCCAGTAGGCTCGGTTTTCGCACCGGGGAGCTGTTTTTT. Translated: CASRLGFRTGELFF.

This chain joins TRBV6-1 and TRBJ2-1; D remains ambiguous. Germline values: CDR1 MNHNS, CDR2 SASEGT. The CDR3 is made up of 13 amino acids. The germline V and J ends were trimmed by 3 bases and 3 bases, with 6 bases remaining between them. DNA of the CDR3: TGTGCCAGCAGTGATGAGATCTACAATGAGCAGTTCTTC. It translates to CASSDEIYNEQFF.

This chain uses TRBV3-1 (or the pseudogene TRBV3-2) with TRBJ2-2; TRBD1 might be the D (5 bases). Germline loops: CDR1 LGHDT, CDR2 YNNKEL (reference sequence). This CDR3 has 17 residues. V gave up 0 bases and J gave up 6 bases, with 17 bases separating them. The CDR3 here is CASSQDNGQGTAGELFF. CDR3 sequence (DNA): TGTGCCAGCAGCCAAGATAATGGGCAGGGAACCGCCGGGGAGCTGTTTTTT.

This clone was observed once. This chain connects TRBV7-3 to TRBJ2-7; TRBD2 might be the D (7 bases). Looked up from germline, CDR1 is SGHTA and CDR2 is FQGTGA. The CDR3 is 13 residues long. V gave up 0 bases and J gave up 6 bases, with 9 bases separating them. The CDR3, as DNA: TGTGCCAGCAGCTTAACTGGGGGGGCCGAGCAGTACTTC. Protein product: CASSLTGGAEQYF. The variable domain in full, with the rest retrieved from reference TRBV7-3 and TRBJ2-7, is GAGVSQTPSNKVTEKGKYVELRCDPISGHTALYWYRQSLGQGPEFLIYFQGTGAADDSGLPNDRFFAVRPEGSVSTLKIQRTERGDSAVYLCASSLTGGAEQYFGPGTRLTVT.

The gene calls are TRBV9 and TRBJ2-7; D might be TRBD2 (6 bases). Deletions cut 5 bases from V and 3 bases from J, with 15 bases between. Germline V gene sequence: CDR1 SGDLS, CDR2 YYNGEE. The CDR3 consists of 14 residues. The CDR3 is CASSLTSWSYEQYF. The CDR3 DNA reads as TGTGCCAGCAGTCTAACTAGCTGGAGCTACGAGCAGTACTTC. Full variable domain (outside the CDR3, taken from reference TRBV9 and TRBJ2-7): DSGVTQTPKHLITATGQRVTLRCSPRSGDLSVYWYQQSLDQGLQFLIQYYNGEERAKGNILERFSAQQFPDLHSELNLSSLELGDSALYFCASSLTSWSYEQYFGPGTRLTVT.

The chain couples TRBV9 to TRBJ1-2; 7 bases match TRBD1. Germline V gene lookup returns CDR1 SGDLS and CDR2 YYNGEE. The V segment lost 0 bases and the J segment 8 bases; nucleotides outside the gene matches: 13. CDR3 length: 16 amino acids. The CDR3 bases are TGTGCCAGCAGCGTAGAGGACAGCGGAAGGACAGGCGGCTACACCTTC. It codes for CASSVEDSGRTGGYTF.

The V and J genes are TRBV7-3 and TRBJ2-1; D may be TRBD1 (6 bases). The CDR3 is made up of 15 amino acids. Germline V CDR1 and CDR2: SGHTA, FQGTGA. The V end was cut by 4 bases, the J end by 6 bases, with 16 bases between. The DNA of the CDR3 is TGTGCCAGCAGCTCGGACAGTGGGGCACGCAATGAGCAGTTCTTC. Protein product: CASSSDSGARNEQFF. The full variable domain, in which reference TRBV7-3 and TRBJ2-1 provide the parts outside the CDR3, is GAGVSQTPSNKVTEKGKYVELRCDPISGHTALYWYRQSLGQGPEFLIYFQGTGAADDSGLPNDRFFAVRPEGSVSTLKIQRTERGDSAVYLCASSSDSGARNEQFFGPGTRLTVL.

The chain carries TRBV27 and TRBJ2-7, with TRBD1 identical over 9 bases. Germline trimming cut 6 bases from V and 7 bases from J; bases unmatched to any gene: 13. Germline V gene sequence: CDR1 MNHEY, CDR2 SMNVEV (reference sequence). The CDR3 is 15 residues long. Here the CDR3 DNA reads TGTGCCAGCAGGCCTAGGGACAGGGCACGGGGGGAGCAGTACTTC. Translating gives CASRPRDRARGEQYF.

The chain is built from TRBV7-2 and TRBJ2-3; 10 nucleotides align to TRBD1. The CDR3 loop spans 18 amino acids. Germline CDR1 SGHTA, CDR2 FQGNSA. The V segment lost 0 bases and the J segment 6 bases; nucleotides outside the gene matches: 12. The CDR3 DNA is TGTGCCAGCAGCTTAGCCCCCCTCCGGGACAGGGGCCAGGATACGCAGTATTTT. Protein product: CASSLAPLRDRGQDTQYF.

The chain is built from TRBV19 and TRBJ2-5; TRBD1 matches 10 bases. The CDR3 covers 15 residues. Germline-derived CDR1 and CDR2 are LNHDA and SQIVND (reference sequence). V lost 3 bases to trimming and J lost 4 bases; unmatched junction nucleotides: 5. The CDR3 loop reads CASSMGTGVGETQYF. CDR3 bases: TGTGCCAGTAGTATGGGGACAGGGGTGGGAGAGACCCAGTACTTC.

The rearrangement links TRBV2 to TRBJ2-1; D possibly corresponds to TRBD1 (6 bases). The CDR3 sequence is 13 residues long. Trimming took off 7 bases at V and 6 bases at J, with 13 bases between the two ends. The V gene's germline CDR1 is SNHLY and CDR2 FYNNEI. CDR3 loop: CASNIGRGNEQFF. The CDR3 nucleotides read TGTGCCAGCAATATCGGCAGGGGCAATGAGCAGTTCTTC.

CDR3 sequence reads: CASSPAGGPHEQYF. CDR3 DNA sequence: TGTGCCAGCTCACCGGCGGGAGGGCCCCACGAGCAGTACTTC. V usage is TRBV18 and J usage is TRBJ2-7; 9 nucleotides match TRBD2. This CDR3 comprises 14 residues. V lost 3 bases and J lost 5; bases outside the gene matches: 5. Per germline, CDR1 KGHSH and CDR2 LQKENI.

The chain carries TRBV6-2 or TRBV6-3 and TRBJ2-7; D remains unclear. Germline CDR1 is MNHEY and CDR2 is SVGEGT. This CDR3 is built from 12 residues. Trimming cost V 0 bases and J 7 bases, with 7 bases left between them. The CDR3 is CASSYSIREQYF. The CDR3 coding sequence is TGTGCCAGCAGTTACTCGATCAGGGAGCAGTACTTC.

The rearrangement links TRBV5-1 to TRBJ2-7; TRBD1 matches 9 bases. With V trimmed by 2 bases and J by 3 bases, 6 bases remained unmatched. This CDR3 spans 15 amino acids. Germline-derived CDR1 and CDR2 are SGHRS and YFSETQ. CDR3: CASSFTGGEGYEQYF. CDR3 bases: TGCGCCAGCAGCTTTACAGGGGGCGAGGGCTACGAGCAGTACTTC.

This sequence joins TRBV4-3 and TRBJ1-5; a weak D match, TRBD1 (5 bases). There are 15 residues in the CDR3. From germline, CDR1 is LGHNA and CDR2 YSLEER. V lost 0 bases and J 6 bases, leaving 12 bases between the germline ends. The CDR3 region has the DNA TGCGCCAGCAGCCAAGACCAGGGCCTGAGTCAGCCCCAGCATTTT. Amino acid sequence: CASSQDQGLSQPQHF.

The chain couples TRBV9 to TRBJ2-2; TRBD2 is a possible D gene (6 bases). The germline V and J ends were trimmed by 2 bases and 7 bases, with 12 bases remaining between them. The V gene's germline CDR1 is SGDLS and CDR2 YYNGEE. The CDR3 sequence is 14 residues long. CDR3 amino acids: CASSVRGSSGELFF. The CDR3 nucleotides read TGTGCCAGCAGCGTTCGGGGGAGTAGCGGGGAGCTGTTTTTT.

V is TRBV28 and J is TRBJ2-1; 9 bases are shared with TRBD2. The germline CDR1 and CDR2 sequences are MDHEN and SYDVKM. The trim removed 4 bases at V and 3 bases at J, leaving 16 bases unmatched. The CDR3 loop spans 19 amino acids. The CDR3 loop is CASSSYTQSSGAIYNEQFF. DNA of the CDR3: TGTGCCAGCAGTTCCTATACCCAATCTAGCGGGGCGATCTACAATGAGCAGTTCTTC.

V is TRBV5-1 and J is TRBJ2-5; 9 positions agree with TRBD2. This CDR3 has 16 amino acids. After removal of 6 bases from V and 2 bases from J, the junction contained 11 bases not matched to a gene. The germline V gene encodes CDR1 SGHRS and CDR2 YFSETQ. The CDR3 coding sequence is TGCGCCAGCATCCCCTGGGGGCTAGCGGGACAAGAGACCCAGTACTTC. Translation gives CASIPWGLAGQETQYF.

This clone showed up just once. The chain is built from TRBV5-1 and TRBJ2-1; 8 bases map to TRBD1. V dropped 0 bases and J dropped 5; count of bases not matched to a gene: 4. CDR3 length equals 15 residues. Germline values: CDR1 SGHRS, CDR2 YFSETQ. For the CDR3, the DNA is TGCGCCAGCAGCTTGGTCGGGACAGGAGACAATGAGCAGTTCTTC. Its translation is CASSLVGTGDNEQFF.

J is TRBJ1-1 and V is TRBV4-2; 11 bases map to TRBD1. Germline V gives CDR1 LGHNA, CDR2 YNFKEQ. The CDR3 consists of 16 residues. With 4 bases clipped from V and 0 bases from J, the junction kept 4 bases outside the gene matches. The CDR3 here is CASSRGTGGMNTEAFF. The CDR3, as DNA: TGTGCCAGCAGCCGCGGGACAGGGGGAATGAACACTGAAGCTTTCTTT.

This chain connects TRBV10-3 to TRBJ1-3, with D possibly matching TRBD1 (5 bases). Trimming cost V 6 bases and J 6 bases, with 12 bases left between them. The CDR3 has 13 amino acids. Per the germline V gene, CDR1 is ENHRY and CDR2 is SYGVKD. Written as DNA, the CDR3 is TGTGCCATCAGAGGCAGGGAGGAAAACACCATATATTTT. Its protein product is CAIRGREENTIYF.